This TCR beta chain comes out of a study of blood T cell repertoires in COVID-19. Study-wide background: Italy, Spain and the United States were the sources of the convalescent and acute COVID-19 samples.

Study processing details: The assay estimated nucleated cells by amplifying reference gene primers. This table comes from immunoSEQ multiplex PCR, and its TCRdb copy is limited to in-frame clones, with some not included. The DNA gave D and trimming, while V, J and clone size come from that table. Among 80,000 to 100,000 clones listed, about 90% were seen once. Per the germline V gene, CDR1 is GTSNPN and CDR2 is SVGIG (reference sequence). This CDR3 spans 12 amino acids. The V end was cut by 0 bases, the J end by 1 base, with 3 bases between. Sequenced: peripheral blood. This chain connects TRBV30 to TRBJ1-2; the D is unclear. The clonotype was recovered from a man aged 45-65 years with COVID-19, enrolled during active disease. In nucleotides, the CDR3 is TGTGCCTGGAGTGTACTTAACTATGGCTACACCTTC. Translation: CAWSVLNYGYTF.